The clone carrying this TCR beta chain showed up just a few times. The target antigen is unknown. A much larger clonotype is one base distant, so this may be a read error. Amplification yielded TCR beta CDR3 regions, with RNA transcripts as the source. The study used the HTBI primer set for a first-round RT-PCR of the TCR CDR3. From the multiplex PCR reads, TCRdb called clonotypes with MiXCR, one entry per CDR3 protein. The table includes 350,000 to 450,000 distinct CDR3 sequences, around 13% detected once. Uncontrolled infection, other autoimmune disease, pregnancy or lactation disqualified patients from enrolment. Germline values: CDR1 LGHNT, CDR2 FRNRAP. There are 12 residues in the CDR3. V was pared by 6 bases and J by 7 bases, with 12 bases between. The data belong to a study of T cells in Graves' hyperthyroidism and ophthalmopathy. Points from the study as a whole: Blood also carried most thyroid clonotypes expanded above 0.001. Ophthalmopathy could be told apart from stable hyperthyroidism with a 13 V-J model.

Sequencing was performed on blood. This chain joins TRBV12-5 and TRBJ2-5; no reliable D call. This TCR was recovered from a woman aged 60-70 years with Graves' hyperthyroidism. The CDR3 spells CASGGLKGTQYF. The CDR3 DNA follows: TGTGCTAGTGGGGGTCTTAAAGGGACCCAGTACTTC.